A single T cell receptor (beta chain) is shown here with its context. The data originate from a study of blood T cell repertoires in COVID-19. Measured with immunoSEQ multiplex PCR; TCRdb has only the in-frame clones, and not every one. This sample carries roughly 400,000 clones, approximately 88% of them seen once, and the ten largest clones take 2% to 2.5%. The CDR3 is 18 amino acids. The V gene's germline CDR1 is SGDLS and CDR2 YYNGEE. V was clipped by 0 bases and J by 4 bases; unmatched bases: 12. The sample comprised PBMCs or T cells enriched from blood (not recorded which). The TCR originated in a woman between 40 and 50 years old with acute COVID-19. The V and J genes are TRBV9 and TRBJ1-1; 10 bases align to TRBD1. CDR3 protein: CASSVDGTGVLMVTEAFF. The CDR3 DNA follows: TGTGCCAGCAGCGTAGATGGGACAGGGGTGTTAATGGTCACTGAAGCTTTCTTT.